The sequence of this T cell receptor beta chain was determined in a study of blood T cell repertoires in COVID-19. Germline-derived CDR1 and CDR2 are SGDLS and YYNGEE. CDR3 length: 14 amino acids. V was clipped by 3 bases and J by 5 bases, with 12 bases between them. TCRdb's table, derived via immunoSEQ multiplex PCR, lists solely in-frame clones and lacks some. The table lists more than 60,000 clones, around 67% of them singletons, with just over 2.5% in the top ten. This receptor was taken from a human donor with acute or convalescent COVID-19. The donor label of this sample is uncertain. The specimen was peripheral blood. The chain recombines TRBV9 with TRBJ1-5; TRBD1 might be the D (6 bases). CDR3 protein: CASSEGVMDQPQHF. CDR3 bases: TGTGCCAGCAGCGAGGGGGTTATGGATCAGCCCCAGCATTTT. Full variable domain (missing parts from reference TRBV9 and TRBJ1-5): DSGVTQTPKHLITATGQRVTLRCSPRSGDLSVYWYQQSLDQGLQFLIQYYNGEERAKGNILERFSAQQFPDLHSELNLSSLELGDSALYFCASSEGVMDQPQHFGDGTRLSIL.